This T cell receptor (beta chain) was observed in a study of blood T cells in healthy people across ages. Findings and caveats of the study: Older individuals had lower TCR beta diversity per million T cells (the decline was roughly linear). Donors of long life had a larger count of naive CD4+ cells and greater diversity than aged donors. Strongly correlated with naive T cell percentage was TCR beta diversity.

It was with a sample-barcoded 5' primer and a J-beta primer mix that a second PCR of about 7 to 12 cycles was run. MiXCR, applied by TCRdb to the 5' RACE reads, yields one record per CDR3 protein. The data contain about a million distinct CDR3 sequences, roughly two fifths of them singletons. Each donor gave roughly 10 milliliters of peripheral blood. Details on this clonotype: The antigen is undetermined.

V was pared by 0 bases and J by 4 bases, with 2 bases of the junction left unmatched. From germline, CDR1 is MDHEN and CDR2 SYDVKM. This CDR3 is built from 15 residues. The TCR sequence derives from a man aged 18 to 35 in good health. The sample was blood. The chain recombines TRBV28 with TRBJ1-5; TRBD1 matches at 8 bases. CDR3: CASSLWGQDNQPQHF. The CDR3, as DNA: TGTGCCAGCAGTTTATGGGGACAGGATAATCAGCCCCAGCATTTT.